Sequencing of this T cell receptor beta chain was carried out in a study of blood T cell repertoires in COVID-19. In the study overall: Samples came from the United States, Italy and Spain, spanning acute and convalescent COVID-19.

Per the study methods: The authors estimated nucleated cell counts from reference gene primer amplification. Method: immunoSEQ multiplex PCR; TCRdb's copy keeps in-frame clones and lacks some. V and J calls and clone size are as listed in that table; D and trimming were resolved from the DNA. This table has 250,000 to 300,000 clones, roughly 90% appearing once. Germline loops: CDR1 LGHNA, CDR2 YSLEER. Losses at the gene ends were 0 bases for V and 1 base for J; bases not matched to a gene: 4. The CDR3 length is 16 residues. This sequence was found in a woman aged 25 to 45 with active or convalescent COVID-19. The sequencing input was peripheral blood. This sequence joins TRBV4-3 and TRBJ2-7; 9 positions agree with TRBD2. CDR3: CASSQEQRGVSYEQYF. In nucleotides, the CDR3 is TGCGCCAGCAGCCAAGAACAGCGGGGGGTTTCCTACGAGCAGTACTTC.